The clone carrying this T cell receptor (beta chain) was seen a few times. The target antigen is unknown. The sample carries other DNA sequences with the same CDR3. No patient had received any treatment before thyroid surgery. The entry originates in a study of metastatic and nonmetastatic thyroid tumors. For the study at large: Repertoire comparison spanned blood and tumor or nodule tissue of malignant and benign thyroid patients. Study results and limitations: Malignant thyroid tumors reportedly had TCR beta diversity that was significantly higher than in benign nodules, in blood and tumor.

Study processing details: It was from CDR3 differences across clinicopathological groups that a distant-metastasis classifier for papillary thyroid cancer was built. TCRdb re-clonotyped the PCR reads via MiXCR. None of the V and J calls come from the authors' own analysis; TCRdb made them. The sample has about 40,000 clones, approximately 17% seen once. Sequenced material: tumor tissue. The receptor comes from a female donor with papillary thyroid cancer or a benign thyroid nodule (not recorded which). Some clones in this sample may be carry-over from other donors' samples.

The CDR3 coding sequence is TGTGCCAGCAGCCGGACAGGGGCTGGGGCCAACGTCCTGACTTTC. Protein sequence: CASSRTGAGANVLTF. This chain joins TRBV7-2 and TRBJ2-6; TRBD1 matches 9 bases. This CDR3 region has 15 residues. J was trimmed by 2 bases and V by 5 bases; bases with no gene match: 1. Germline-derived CDR1 and CDR2 are SGHTA and FQGNSA.